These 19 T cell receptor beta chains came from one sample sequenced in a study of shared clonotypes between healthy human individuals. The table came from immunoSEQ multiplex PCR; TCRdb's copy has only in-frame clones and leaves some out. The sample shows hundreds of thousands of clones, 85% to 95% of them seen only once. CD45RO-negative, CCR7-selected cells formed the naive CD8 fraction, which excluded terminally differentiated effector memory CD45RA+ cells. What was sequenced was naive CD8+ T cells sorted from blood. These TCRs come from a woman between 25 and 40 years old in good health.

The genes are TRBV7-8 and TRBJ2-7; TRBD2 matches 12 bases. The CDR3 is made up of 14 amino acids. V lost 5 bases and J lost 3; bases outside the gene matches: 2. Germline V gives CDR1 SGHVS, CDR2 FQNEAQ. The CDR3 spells CASSRLAGDYEQYF. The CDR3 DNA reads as TGTGCCAGCAGCCGACTAGCGGGAGACTACGAGCAGTACTTC.

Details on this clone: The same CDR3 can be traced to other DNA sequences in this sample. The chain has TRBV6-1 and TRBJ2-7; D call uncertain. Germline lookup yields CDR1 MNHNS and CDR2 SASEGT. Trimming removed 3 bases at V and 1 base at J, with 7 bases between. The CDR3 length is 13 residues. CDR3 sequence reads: CASSEGLSYEQYF. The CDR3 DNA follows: TGTGCCAGCAGTGAGGGTCTATCCTACGAGCAGTACTTC.

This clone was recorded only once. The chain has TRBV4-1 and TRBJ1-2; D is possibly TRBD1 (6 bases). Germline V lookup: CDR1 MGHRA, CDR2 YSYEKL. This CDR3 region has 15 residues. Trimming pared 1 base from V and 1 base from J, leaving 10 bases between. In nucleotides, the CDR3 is TGCGCCAGCAGCCAAGCACAGGGCTATAACTATGGCTACACCTTC. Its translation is CASSQAQGYNYGYTF.

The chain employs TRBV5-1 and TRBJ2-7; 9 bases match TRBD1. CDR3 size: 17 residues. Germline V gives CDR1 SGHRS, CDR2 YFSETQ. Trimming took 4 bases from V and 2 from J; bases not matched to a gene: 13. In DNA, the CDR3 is TGCGCCAGCAGCCCATACCCGGGACAGGGAGGCACCTACGAGCAGTACTTC. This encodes CASSPYPGQGGTYEQYF.

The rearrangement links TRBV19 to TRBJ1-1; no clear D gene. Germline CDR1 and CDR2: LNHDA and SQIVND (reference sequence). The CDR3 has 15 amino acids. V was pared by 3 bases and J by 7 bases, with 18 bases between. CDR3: CASSMSRYDTHEAFF. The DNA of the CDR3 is TGTGCCAGTAGTATGTCCCGATACGACACTCATGAAGCTTTCTTT. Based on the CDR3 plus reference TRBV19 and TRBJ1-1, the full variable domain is DGGITQSPKYLFRKEGQNVTLSCEQNLNHDAMYWYRQDPGQGLRLIYYSQIVNDFQKGDIAEGYSVSREKKESFPLTVTSAQKNPTAFYLCASSMSRYDTHEAFFGQGTRLTVV.

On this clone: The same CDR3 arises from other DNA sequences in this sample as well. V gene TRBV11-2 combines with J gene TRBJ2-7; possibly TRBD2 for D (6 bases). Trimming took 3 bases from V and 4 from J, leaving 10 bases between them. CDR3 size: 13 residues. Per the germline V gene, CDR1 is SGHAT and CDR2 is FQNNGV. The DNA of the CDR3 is TGTGCCAGCAGCTTCGGGAGTTTATACGAGCAGTACTTC. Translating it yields CASSFGSLYEQYF.

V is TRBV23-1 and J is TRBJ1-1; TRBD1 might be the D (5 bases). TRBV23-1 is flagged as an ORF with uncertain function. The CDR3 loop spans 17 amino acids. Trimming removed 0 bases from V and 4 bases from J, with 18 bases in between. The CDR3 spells CASSQSMGPGRGTEAFF. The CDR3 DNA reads TGCGCCAGCAGTCAATCGATGGGGCCGGGCCGGGGCACTGAAGCTTTCTTT.

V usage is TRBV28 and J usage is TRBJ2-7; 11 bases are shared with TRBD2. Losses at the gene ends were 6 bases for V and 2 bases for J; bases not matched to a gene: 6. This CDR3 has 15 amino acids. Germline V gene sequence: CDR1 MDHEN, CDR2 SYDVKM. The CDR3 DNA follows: TGTGCCAGCAGCCGCTCTAGCGGGGGGACCTACGAGCAGTACTTC. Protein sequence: CASSRSSGGTYEQYF.

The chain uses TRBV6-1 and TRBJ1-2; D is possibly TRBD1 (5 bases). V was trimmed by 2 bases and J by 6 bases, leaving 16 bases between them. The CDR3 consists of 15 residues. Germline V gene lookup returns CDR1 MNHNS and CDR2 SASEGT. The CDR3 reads CASSETIGGTNGYTF. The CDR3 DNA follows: TGTGCCAGCAGTGAAACCATTGGAGGGACCAATGGCTACACCTTC.

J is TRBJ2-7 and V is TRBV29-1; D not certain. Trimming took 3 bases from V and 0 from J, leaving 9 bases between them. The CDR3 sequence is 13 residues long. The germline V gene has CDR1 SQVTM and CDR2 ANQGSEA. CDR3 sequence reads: CSVELTSSYEQYF. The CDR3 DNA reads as TGCAGCGTTGAGCTTACGAGCTCCTACGAGCAGTACTTC.

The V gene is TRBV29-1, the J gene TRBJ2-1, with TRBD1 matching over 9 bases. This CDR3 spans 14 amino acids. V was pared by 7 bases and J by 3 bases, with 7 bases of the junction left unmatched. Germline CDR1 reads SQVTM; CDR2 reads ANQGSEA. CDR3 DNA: TGCAGCGCTGGGGACAGGGAGGACTACAATGAGCAGTTCTTC. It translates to CSAGDREDYNEQFF.

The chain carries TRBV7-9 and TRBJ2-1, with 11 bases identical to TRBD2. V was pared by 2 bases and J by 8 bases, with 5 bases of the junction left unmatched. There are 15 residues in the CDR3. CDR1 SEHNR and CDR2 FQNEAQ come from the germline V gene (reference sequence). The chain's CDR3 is CASSLTSGSWYEQFF. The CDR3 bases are TGTGCCAGCAGCTTAACTAGCGGGAGCTGGTATGAGCAGTTCTTC.

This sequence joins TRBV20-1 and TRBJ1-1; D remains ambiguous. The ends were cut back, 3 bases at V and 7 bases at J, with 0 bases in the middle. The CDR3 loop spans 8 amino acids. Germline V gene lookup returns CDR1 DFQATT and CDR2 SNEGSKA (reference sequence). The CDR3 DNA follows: TGCAGTGCTAGTGAAGCTTTCTTT. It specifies CSASEAFF.

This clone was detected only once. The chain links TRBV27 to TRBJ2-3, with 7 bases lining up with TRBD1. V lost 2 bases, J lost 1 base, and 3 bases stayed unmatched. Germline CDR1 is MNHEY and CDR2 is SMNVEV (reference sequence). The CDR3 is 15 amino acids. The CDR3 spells CASSLIGQGTDTQYF. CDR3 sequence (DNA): TGTGCCAGCAGTTTAATCGGACAGGGCACAGATACGCAGTATTTT.

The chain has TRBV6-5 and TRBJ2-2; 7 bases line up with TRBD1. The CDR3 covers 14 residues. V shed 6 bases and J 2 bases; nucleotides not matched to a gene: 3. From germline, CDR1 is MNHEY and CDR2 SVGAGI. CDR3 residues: CASRTGTNTGELFF. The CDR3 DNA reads TGTGCCAGCAGGACAGGGACCAACACCGGGGAGCTGTTTTTT.

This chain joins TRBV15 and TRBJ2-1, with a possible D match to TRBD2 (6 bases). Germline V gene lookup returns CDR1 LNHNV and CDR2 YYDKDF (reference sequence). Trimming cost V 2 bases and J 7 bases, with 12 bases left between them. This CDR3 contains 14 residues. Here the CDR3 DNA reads TGTGCCACCAGCAGACCCGAAGGGAGGAATGAGCAGTTCTTC. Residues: CATSRPEGRNEQFF.

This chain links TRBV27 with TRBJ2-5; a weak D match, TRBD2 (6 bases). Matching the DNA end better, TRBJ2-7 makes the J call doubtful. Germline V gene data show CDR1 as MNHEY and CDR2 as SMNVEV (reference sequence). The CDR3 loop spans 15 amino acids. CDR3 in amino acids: CASSLFESGSGEQYF. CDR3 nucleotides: TGTGCCAGCAGTTTATTCGAGTCCGGGAGTGGCGAGCAGTACTTC.

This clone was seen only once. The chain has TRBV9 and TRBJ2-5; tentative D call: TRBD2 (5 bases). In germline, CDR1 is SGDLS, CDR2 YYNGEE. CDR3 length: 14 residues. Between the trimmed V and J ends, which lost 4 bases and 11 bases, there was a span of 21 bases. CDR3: CASSPHGEGNEQYF. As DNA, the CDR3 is TGTGCCAGCAGCCCCCACGGCGAGGGAAATGAGCAGTACTTC.

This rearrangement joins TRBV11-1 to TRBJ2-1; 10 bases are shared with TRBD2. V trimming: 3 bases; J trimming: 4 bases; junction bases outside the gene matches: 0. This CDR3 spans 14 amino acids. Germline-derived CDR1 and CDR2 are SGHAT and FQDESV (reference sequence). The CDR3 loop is CASSLTSGYNEQFF. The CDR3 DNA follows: TGTGCCAGCAGCTTGACTAGCGGGTACAATGAGCAGTTCTTC.